This T cell receptor (beta chain) was retrieved from a study of blood T cell repertoires in COVID-19. Some clones are missing from TCRdb's copy, which holds only in-frame ones; the method was immunoSEQ multiplex PCR. The top ten hold around 2.7% of the sample, which has about 200,000 clones, 70% to 90% seen once. The CDR3 length is 13 residues. V trimming: 6 bases; J trimming: 0 bases; junction bases outside the gene matches: 1. From germline, CDR1 is KGHSH and CDR2 LQKENI. A remark on this clone: Other DNA sequences of this sample code for an identical CDR3.

The clonotype was recovered from a man in his sixties with acute or convalescent COVID-19. The chain is built from TRBV18 and TRBJ2-5; 7 bases agree with TRBD1. Sample: peripheral blood. CDR3 sequence (DNA): TGTGCCAGCTCCGGGACAGACCAAGAGACCCAGTACTTC. Residues: CASSGTDQETQYF.